Below are 22 T cell receptor beta chains sequenced from a single sample in a study of OX40 agonist ivuxolimab in advanced cancers. Library prep was done by the immunoSEQ multiplex PCR assay. This immuneACCESS table, as held by TCRdb, lists in-frame sequences with V and J called but not all clones. Of the missing ones, under half trace to an unresolved V gene in checked studies; the others have no known cause. The sample table records some 80,000 clones; approximately 85% of these occur just once. The ten largest make up about 6.9% of the sample. The sample in question was CD4+ or CD8+ T cells sorted from blood, obtained in a trial of the OX40 agonist ivuxolimab. The source is an adult with an advanced solid tumor such as melanoma, head and neck, liver or kidney cancer.

This clone appeared once. The chain is built from TRBV9 and TRBJ1-1, with 7 nucleotides matching TRBD1. Germline V CDR1 and CDR2: SGDLS, YYNGEE. V lost 4 bases, J lost 3 bases, and 12 bases stayed unmatched. The CDR3 extends over 16 amino acids. In nucleotides, the CDR3 is TGTGCCAGCAGCCCCCGGACAGGTGGGGTGGACACTGAAGCTTTCTTT. It encodes CASSPRTGGVDTEAFF.

The genes are TRBV29-1 and TRBJ1-2; no clear D gene. CDR3 length: 12 residues. Per the germline V gene, CDR1 is SQVTM and CDR2 is ANQGSEA. Trimming stripped 5 bases from V and 8 bases from J, with 15 bases between. CDR3 loop: CSVRDLTGGYTF. DNA for the CDR3: TGCAGCGTTCGCGATCTAACCGGAGGCTACACCTTC.

This chain connects TRBV10-1 to TRBJ1-1; no clear D. V lost 3 bases to trimming and J lost 11 bases, with 13 bases between them. In germline, CDR1 is WNHNN, CDR2 SYGVQD (reference sequence). The CDR3 has 12 residues. The CDR3 loop reads CASSEQIGRAFF. CDR3 DNA sequence: TGCGCCAGCAGTGAACAGATTGGACGTGCTTTCTTT.

The chain joins TRBV9 to TRBJ1-1, with D unclear. Germline V gene sequence: CDR1 SGDLS, CDR2 YYNGEE. The ends were cut back, 0 bases at V and 1 base at J, with 16 bases in the middle. This CDR3 has 17 residues. The DNA of the CDR3 is TGTGCCAGCAGCGTAGCTTTAGAGGGAGAGCCGAACACTGAAGCTTTCTTT. It yields the protein CASSVALEGEPNTEAFF.

The gene calls are TRBV2 and TRBJ2-5; tentative D call: TRBD2 (6 bases). CDR1 is SNHLY, CDR2 FYNNEI, per germline. Trimming removed 2 bases from V and 3 bases from J, with 7 bases in between. CDR3 length: 13 residues. Here the CDR3 DNA reads TGTGCCAGCAGTGAATTAGCGGAAGAGACCCAGTACTTC. Translation gives CASSELAEETQYF. The full variable domain, rest sourced from reference TRBV2 and TRBJ2-5, is EPEVTQTPSHQVTQMGQEVILRCVPISNHLYFYWYRQILGQKVEFLVSFYNNEISEKSEIFDDQFSVERPDGSNFTLKIRSTKLEDSAMYFCASSELAEETQYFGPGTRLLVL.

The V gene is TRBV13, the J gene TRBJ1-2; 7 bases line up with TRBD1. Trimming cost V 3 bases and J 4 bases; bases outside gene matches: 5. This CDR3 spans 14 amino acids. The germline gives CDR1 PRHDT, CDR2 FYEKMQ (reference sequence). The DNA of the CDR3 is TGTGCCAGCAGCTTGAAGGGGGCGGGCTATGGCTACACCTTC. Translation: CASSLKGAGYGYTF.

The chain couples TRBV27 to TRBJ1-2; TRBD1 aligns across 9 bases. The CDR3 loop spans 17 amino acids. The V and J ends lost 5 bases and 4 bases, in that order; junction bases with no gene match: 14. The V gene's germline CDR1 is MNHEY and CDR2 SMNVEV (reference sequence). The CDR3 protein is CASSPMTGGAVGYGYTF. CDR3 bases: TGTGCCAGCAGTCCCATGACAGGGGGAGCGGTGGGCTATGGCTACACCTTC.

The V call is TRBV5-5, the J call TRBJ1-2; 8 bases align to TRBD1. The CDR3 runs to 16 residues. Germline V lookup: CDR1 SGHKS, CDR2 YYEKEE (reference sequence). Trimming took 1 base from V and 0 from J; bases not matched to a gene: 5. As DNA, the CDR3 is TGTGCCAGCAGCTTGCTTACAGGGGGAGCTAACTATGGCTACACCTTC. Translated: CASSLLTGGANYGYTF.

This sequence joins TRBV7-2 and TRBJ1-5; TRBD1 is a possible D gene (6 bases). Trimming pared 4 bases from V and 6 bases from J, leaving 10 bases between. The CDR3 runs 13 residues. Germline loops: CDR1 SGHTA, CDR2 FQGNSA. CDR3 nucleotide sequence: TGTGCCAGCAGCTCGCAAGGGGGTCAGCCCCAGCATTTT. Its protein is CASSSQGGQPQHF.

This clone was seen more than once but under ten times. This sequence joins TRBV5-6 and TRBJ2-2; D remains unclear. Germline-derived CDR1 and CDR2 are SGHDT and YYEEEE. CDR3 length: 14 residues. Trimming shortened V by 4 bases and J by 9 bases, and 16 bases separated the two germline ends. CDR3 nucleotide sequence: TGTGCCAGCAGCCATCGTGTGGCCCCCCGGGAGCTGTTTTTT. Amino acid sequence: CASSHRVAPRELFF. Full variable domain (outside the CDR3, taken from reference TRBV5-6 and TRBJ2-2): DAGVTQSPTHLIKTRGQQVTLRCSPKSGHDTVSWYQQALGQGPQFIFQYYEEEERQRGNFPDRFSGHQFPNYSSELNVNALLLGDSALYLCASSHRVAPRELFFGEGSRLTVL.

The chain recombines TRBV7-8 with TRBJ1-6; TRBD1 matches at 8 bases. Trimming removed 5 bases from V and 7 bases from J; junction bases left unmatched: 10. This CDR3 is 16 amino acids long. Per germline, CDR1 SGHVS and CDR2 FQNEAQ. The CDR3 DNA follows: TGTGCCAGCAGCCCGCTTACAGGGGGTCAAAATTCACCCCTCCACTTT. This sequence encodes CASSPLTGGQNSPLHF.

The table lists this clone with a few counts. V usage is TRBV27 and J usage is TRBJ1-2; possibly TRBD1 for D (5 bases). The CDR3 spans 17 residues. The V gene's germline CDR1 is MNHEY and CDR2 SMNVEV (reference sequence). V was trimmed by 5 bases and J by 5 bases, leaving 24 bases between them. Here the CDR3 reads CASSPIPGRLMLYGYTF. The CDR3, as DNA: TGTGCCAGCAGTCCCATACCGGGACGCCTCATGCTTTATGGCTACACCTTC.

This clone was observed once. CDR3 residues: CASSYLSSRGAFEAFF. Written as DNA, the CDR3 is TGTGCCAGCAGTTACCTCTCGAGCAGGGGAGCTTTCGAAGCTTTCTTT. The V call is TRBV27, the J call TRBJ1-1; D perhaps matches TRBD1 (6 bases). Germline CDR1 reads MNHEY; CDR2 reads SMNVEV (reference sequence). This CDR3 comprises 16 residues. With 4 bases removed from V and 8 bases from J, the gap between germline ends came to 23 bases.

This chain uses TRBV6-5 with TRBJ1-1; D not certain. CDR1 MNHEY and CDR2 SVGAGI come from the germline V gene. The CDR3 covers 15 residues. Deletions cut 8 bases from V and 0 bases from J, with 16 bases between. CDR3 sequence reads: CASASLVGVNTEAFF. In DNA, the CDR3 is TGTGCCAGCGCTTCTCTGGTTGGTGTGAACACTGAAGCTTTCTTT.

The V gene is TRBV27, the J gene TRBJ2-1, with 8 positions matching TRBD2. CDR3 length: 16 amino acids. Germline V gives CDR1 MNHEY, CDR2 SMNVEV (reference sequence). Unmatched junction bases numbered 10, after V lost 6 bases and J lost 3 bases. Written as DNA, the CDR3 is TGTGCCAGCAGGACAAGCGGGAGTAAGGTCTACAATGAGCAGTTCTTC. The encoded protein is CASRTSGSKVYNEQFF.

The chain couples TRBV2 to TRBJ1-6; 7 bases fit TRBD1. Per germline, CDR1 SNHLY and CDR2 FYNNEI. J gave up 7 bases and V 4 bases, and 7 bases lay outside the gene matches. There are 15 residues in the CDR3. The DNA of the CDR3 is TGTGCCAGCAGTGTTCGACAGGGTCTAAATTCACCCCTCCACTTT. Its translation is CASSVRQGLNSPLHF.

The J gene is TRBJ2-7, the V gene TRBV5-1; no reliable D call. The CDR3 contains 11 residues. The germline CDR1 and CDR2 sequences are SGHRS and YFSETQ. V lost 3 bases to trimming and J lost 3 bases, with 4 bases between them. The CDR3 bases are TGCGCCAGCAGCTCTTACTACGAGCAGTACTTC. Encoded protein: CASSSYYEQYF. Full variable domain (missing parts from reference TRBV5-1 and TRBJ2-7): KAGVTQTPRYLIKTRGQQVTLSCSPISGHRSVSWYQQTPGQGLQFLFEYFSETQRNKGNFPGRFSGRQFSNSRSEMNVSTLELGDSALYLCASSSYYEQYFGPGTRLTVT.

The chain employs TRBV11-3 and TRBJ1-1; the D is unclear. V shed 0 bases and J shed 4 bases, with 6 bases lying between them. CDR3 size: 13 residues. Germline V gene lookup returns CDR1 SGHNT and CDR2 YENEEA. CDR3 in amino acids: CASSLDPITEAFF. CDR3 sequence (DNA): TGTGCCAGCAGCTTAGATCCGATCACTGAAGCTTTCTTT.

This clone is a singleton in its sample. The chain employs TRBV21-1 and TRBJ1-5. TRBV21-1 is given as a pseudogene. The CDR3 covers 19 residues. CDR3 loop: CASTFKAGRGSKGYRPQHF. For the CDR3, the DNA is TGTGCCAGCACGTTTAAGGCCGGACGGGGATCAAAGGGGTATCGGCCCCAGCATTTT.

This sequence joins TRBV15 and TRBJ1-1; D unresolved. Germline V gene lookup returns CDR1 LNHNV and CDR2 YYDKDF (reference sequence). The ends were cut back, 0 bases at V and 1 base at J, with 3 bases in the middle. The CDR3 covers 13 residues. Here the CDR3 reads CATSRDRNTEAFF. CDR3 sequence (DNA): TGTGCCACCAGCAGAGACAGGAACACTGAAGCTTTCTTT.

This rearrangement joins TRBV5-1 to TRBJ2-7; 10 bases map to TRBD2. The CDR3 loop spans 18 amino acids. V lost 1 base, J lost 4 bases, and 14 bases stayed unmatched. Germline V gives CDR1 SGHRS, CDR2 YFSETQ. This CDR3 reads CASSLYWTSGAQAYEQYF. CDR3 coding DNA: TGCGCCAGCAGCTTGTACTGGACTAGCGGCGCCCAGGCGTACGAGCAGTACTTC.

The chain joins TRBV10-2 to TRBJ1-1; D remains unclear. The germline V gene encodes CDR1 WSHSY and CDR2 SAAADI. The CDR3 consists of 14 residues. V was trimmed by 3 bases and J by 4 bases, leaving 12 bases between them. This chain's CDR3 is CASSEPGGVTEAFF. The CDR3 bases are TGCGCCAGCAGTGAACCGGGAGGTGTCACTGAAGCTTTCTTT.